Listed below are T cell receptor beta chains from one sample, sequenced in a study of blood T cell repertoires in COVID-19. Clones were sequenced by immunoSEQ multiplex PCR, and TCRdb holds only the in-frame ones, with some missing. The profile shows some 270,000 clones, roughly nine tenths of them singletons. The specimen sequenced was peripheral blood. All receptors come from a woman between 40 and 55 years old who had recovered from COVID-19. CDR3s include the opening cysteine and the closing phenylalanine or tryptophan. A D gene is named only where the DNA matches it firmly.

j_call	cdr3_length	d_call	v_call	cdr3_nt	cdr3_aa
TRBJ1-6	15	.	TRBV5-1	TGCGCCAGCAGCTTGGAAACAGGGTCGGATTCACCCCTCCACTTT	CASSLETGSDSPLHF
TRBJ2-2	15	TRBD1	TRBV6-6	TGTGCCAGCAGTCTACAGGGGGCCGACACCGGGGAGCTGTTTTTT	CASSLQGADTGELFF
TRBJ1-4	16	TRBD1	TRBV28	TGTGCCAGCAGCCTCCGGGACAGGGGGTATTGGGAAAAACTGTTTTTT	CASSLRDRGYWEKLFF
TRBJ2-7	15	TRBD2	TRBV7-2	TGTGCCAGCAGCTTAGTTGGACTAGCGGGCGCCGAGCAGTACTTC	CASSLVGLAGAEQYF
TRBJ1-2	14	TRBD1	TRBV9	TGTGCCAGCAGCATGACAGGGGGCGCTTATGGCTACACCTTC	CASSMTGGAYGYTF
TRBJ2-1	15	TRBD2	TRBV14	TGTGCCAGCAGCCAAGATCGCTTTAGCGGGGGGCAAAAGTTCTTC	CASSQDRFSGGQKFF
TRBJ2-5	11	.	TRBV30	TGTGCCTGGAGGGGCCTGGGGACCCAGTACTTC	CAWRGLGTQYF
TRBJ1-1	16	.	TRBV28	TGTGCCAGCAGTTCCTATAAAACAGGAATGAACACTGAAGCTTTCTTT	CASSSYKTGMNTEAFF
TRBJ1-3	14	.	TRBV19	TGTGCCAGTAGTAGGACAGTCTCTGGAAACACCATATATTTT	CASSRTVSGNTIYF
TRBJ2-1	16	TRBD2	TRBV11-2	TGTGCCAGCTCGGTTAGCGGGGATTGGGCCCTCGGTGAGCAGTTCTTC	CASSVSGDWALGEQFF